The rows below give T cell receptor beta chains drawn from one sample of a study of cytomegalovirus exposure and HLA in healthy donors. Assay used: immunoSEQ multiplex PCR; TCRdb lists only in-frame clones, some missing. The data contain about 120,000 clones, around four fifths of them singletons. Specimen: PBMCs. All receptors derive from a man in his late teens or twenties in good health and CMV-seropositive. Each CDR3 is given with its conserved first and last residue. A D gene is named only where the DNA matches it firmly. Clone size is not always given. Where it is, it says once, few, many or a class for expanded clones.

j_gene: TRBJ2-7
v_gene: TRBV7-6
abundance: once
d_gene: TRBD2
CDR3aa: CASSCCGGRYEQYF
CDR3nt: TGTGCCAGCAGCTGCTGCGGGGGTAGATACGAGCAGTACTTC

j_gene: TRBJ2-1
v_gene: TRBV10-2
abundance: NA
d_gene: NA
CDR3aa: CASSEEAFYNEQFF
CDR3nt: TGCGCCAGCAGTGAGGAGGCCTTTTACAATGAGCAGTTCTTC

j_gene: TRBJ2-1
v_gene: TRBV7-3
abundance: NA
d_gene: TRBD2
CDR3aa: CASSLDLAGDNEQFF
CDR3nt: TGTGCCAGCAGCCTGGACCTAGCGGGAGACAATGAGCAGTTCTTC

j_gene: TRBJ2-3
v_gene: TRBV19
abundance: once
d_gene: NA
CDR3aa: CASSIQGSADTQYF
CDR3nt: TGTGCCAGTAGTATACAGGGGTCGGCAGATACGCAGTATTTT

j_gene: TRBJ2-1
v_gene: TRBV28
abundance: NA
d_gene: TRBD2
CDR3aa: CASTRPGGGYNEQFF
CDR3nt: TGTGCCAGCACCAGACCTGGCGGGGGCTACAATGAGCAGTTCTTC

j_gene: TRBJ2-5
v_gene: TRBV29-1
abundance: NA
d_gene: NA
CDR3aa: CSVALSSQYF
CDR3nt: TGCAGCGTGGCCCTCAGTTCCCAGTACTTC

j_gene: TRBJ2-7
v_gene: TRBV18
abundance: NA
d_gene: TRBD1
CDR3aa: CASSPPVWQGDEQYF
CDR3nt: TGTGCCAGCTCACCACCGGTCTGGCAGGGGGACGAGCAGTACTTC

j_gene: TRBJ1-5
v_gene: TRBV30
abundance: once
d_gene: TRBD1
CDR3aa: CASSGTGSNQPQHF
CDR3nt: TGTGCCTCCTCTGGGACAGGGTCTAATCAGCCCCAGCATTTT

j_gene: TRBJ1-6
v_gene: TRBV27
abundance: NA
d_gene: NA
CDR3aa: CASSLGGADSPLHF
CDR3nt: TGTGCCAGCAGTTTAGGAGGGGCGGATTCACCCCTCCACTTT

j_gene: TRBJ2-5
v_gene: TRBV4-2
abundance: NA
d_gene: TRBD2
CDR3aa: CASSQELAGGPGTQYF
CDR3nt: TGTGCCAGCAGCCAAGAACTAGCGGGGGGCCCCGGGACCCAGTACTTC

j_gene: TRBJ2-2
v_gene: TRBV9
abundance: NA
d_gene: NA
CDR3aa: CASSSPKSTGLNTGELFF
CDR3nt: TGTGCCAGCAGCTCCCCCAAATCGACAGGTTTGAACACCGGGGAGCTGTTTTTT

j_gene: TRBJ2-2
v_gene: TRBV5-1
abundance: NA
d_gene: NA
CDR3aa: CASSVAMNTGELFF
CDR3nt: TGCGCCAGCAGCGTAGCGATGAACACCGGGGAGCTGTTTTTT

j_gene: TRBJ2-3
v_gene: TRBV5-1
abundance: NA
d_gene: TRBD2
CDR3aa: CASSLLAGGTDTQYF
CDR3nt: TGCGCCAGCAGCTTGTTAGCGGGGGGCACAGATACGCAGTATTTT

j_gene: TRBJ1-4
v_gene: TRBV11-2
abundance: NA
d_gene: TRBD1
CDR3aa: CASSPGQGATGNEKLFF
CDR3nt: TGTGCCAGCAGCCCAGGACAGGGGGCTACTGGAAATGAAAAACTGTTTTTT